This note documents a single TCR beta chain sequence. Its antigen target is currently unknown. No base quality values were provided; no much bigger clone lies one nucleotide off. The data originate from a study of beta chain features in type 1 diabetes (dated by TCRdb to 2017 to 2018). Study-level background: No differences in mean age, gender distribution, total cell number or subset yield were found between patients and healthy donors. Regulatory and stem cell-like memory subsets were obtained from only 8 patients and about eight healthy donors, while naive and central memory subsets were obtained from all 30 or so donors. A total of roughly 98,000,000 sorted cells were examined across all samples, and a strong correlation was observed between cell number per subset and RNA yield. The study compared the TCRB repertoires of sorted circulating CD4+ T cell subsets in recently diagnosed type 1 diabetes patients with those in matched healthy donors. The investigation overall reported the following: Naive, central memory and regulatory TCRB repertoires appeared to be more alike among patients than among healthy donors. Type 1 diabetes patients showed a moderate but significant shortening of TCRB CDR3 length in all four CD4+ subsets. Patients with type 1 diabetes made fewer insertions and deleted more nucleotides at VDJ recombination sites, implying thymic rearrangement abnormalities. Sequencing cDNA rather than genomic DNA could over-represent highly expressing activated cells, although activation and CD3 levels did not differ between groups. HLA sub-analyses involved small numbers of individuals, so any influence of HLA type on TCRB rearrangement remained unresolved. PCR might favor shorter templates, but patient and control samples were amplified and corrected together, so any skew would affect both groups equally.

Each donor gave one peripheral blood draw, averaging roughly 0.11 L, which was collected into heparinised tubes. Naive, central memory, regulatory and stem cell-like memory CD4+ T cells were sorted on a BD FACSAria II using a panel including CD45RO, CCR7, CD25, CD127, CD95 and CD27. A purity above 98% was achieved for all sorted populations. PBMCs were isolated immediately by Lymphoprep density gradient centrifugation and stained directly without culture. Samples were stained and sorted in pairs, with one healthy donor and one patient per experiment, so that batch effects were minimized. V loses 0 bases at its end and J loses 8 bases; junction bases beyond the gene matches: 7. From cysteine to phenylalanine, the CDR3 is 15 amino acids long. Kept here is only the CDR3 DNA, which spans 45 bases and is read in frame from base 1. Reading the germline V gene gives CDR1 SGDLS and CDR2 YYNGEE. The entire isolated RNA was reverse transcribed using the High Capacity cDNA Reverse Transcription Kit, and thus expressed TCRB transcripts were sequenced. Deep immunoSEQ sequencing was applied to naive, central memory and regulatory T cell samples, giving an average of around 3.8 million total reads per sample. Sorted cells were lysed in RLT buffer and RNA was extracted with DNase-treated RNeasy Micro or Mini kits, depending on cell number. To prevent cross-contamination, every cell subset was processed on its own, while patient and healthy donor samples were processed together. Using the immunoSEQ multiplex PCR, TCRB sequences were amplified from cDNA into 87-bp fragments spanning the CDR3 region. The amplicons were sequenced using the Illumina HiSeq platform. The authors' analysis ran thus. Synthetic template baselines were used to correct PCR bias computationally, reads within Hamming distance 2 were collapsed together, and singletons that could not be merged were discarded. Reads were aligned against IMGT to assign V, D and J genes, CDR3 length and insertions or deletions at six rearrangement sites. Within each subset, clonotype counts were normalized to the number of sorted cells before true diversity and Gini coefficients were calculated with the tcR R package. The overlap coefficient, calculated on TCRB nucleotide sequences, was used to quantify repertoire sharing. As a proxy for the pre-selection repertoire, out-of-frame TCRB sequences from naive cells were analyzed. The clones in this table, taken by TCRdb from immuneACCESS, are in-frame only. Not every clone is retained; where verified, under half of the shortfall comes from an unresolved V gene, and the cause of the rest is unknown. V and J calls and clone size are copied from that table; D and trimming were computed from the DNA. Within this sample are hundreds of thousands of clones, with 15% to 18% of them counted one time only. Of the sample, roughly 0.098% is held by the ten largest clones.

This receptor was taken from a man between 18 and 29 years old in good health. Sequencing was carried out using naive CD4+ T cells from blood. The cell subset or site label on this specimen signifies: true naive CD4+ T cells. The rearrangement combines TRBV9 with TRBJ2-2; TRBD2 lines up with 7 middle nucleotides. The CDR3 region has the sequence CASSVGRAGVGELFF. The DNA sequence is TGTGCCAGCAGCGTAGGCAGGGCGGGAGTGGGGGAGCTGTTTTTT.